Below are 25 T cell receptor beta chains sequenced from a single sample in a study of cytomegalovirus exposure and HLA in healthy donors. Only in-frame clones appear in the TCRdb table, and some are missing; sequencing was by immunoSEQ multiplex PCR. This table holds roughly 140,000 clones, 80% to 90% found once. What was sequenced was PBMCs. All receptors derive from a woman under 30 in good health and CMV-seropositive.

This sequence joins TRBV13 and TRBJ2-7; 8 positions agree with TRBD1. Germline V gene data show CDR1 as PRHDT and CDR2 as FYEKMQ (reference sequence). After removal of 6 bases from V and 6 bases from J, the junction contained 13 bases not matched to a gene. There are 15 residues in the CDR3. The CDR3, as DNA: TGTGCCAGCAGTCCAGGGGGCTGGAAGGCTAGCGAGCAGTACTTC. Protein sequence: CASSPGGWKASEQYF.

This clone showed up just once. The chain is built from TRBV4-2 and TRBJ2-7, with 7 bases lining up with TRBD2. The CDR3 consists of 15 residues. Germline CDR1 reads LGHNA; CDR2 reads YNFKEQ. Trimming at V came to 2 bases and at J to 2 bases, leaving 6 bases not matched to a gene. This chain's CDR3 is CASSQLGTTTYEQYF. The CDR3 DNA reads TGTGCCAGCAGCCAATTGGGGACTACCACCTACGAGCAGTACTTC.

Of note for this clone: Mismatch with germline at one junction end may stem from a read error. The chain couples TRBV18 to TRBJ2-4, with D unclear. Germline V CDR1 and CDR2: KGHSH, LQKENI. The CDR3 is 11 amino acids. CDR3 protein: CASSRGSVSHF. The CDR3 DNA reads as TGTGCCAGCTCACGAGGCTCGGTTTCCCACTTC.

This chain links TRBV18 with TRBJ2-7; TRBD1 matches at 10 bases. This CDR3 has 14 amino acids. Germline-derived CDR1 and CDR2 are KGHSH and LQKENI. V was clipped by 2 bases and J by 6 bases; unmatched bases: 4. The CDR3 DNA follows: TGTGCCAGCTCACCATCCGGGACAGGGGTCGAGCAGTACTTC. The encoded protein is CASSPSGTGVEQYF.

This clone came up a few times. CDR3 residues: CASSDLRGEAFF. In DNA, the CDR3 is TGTGCCAGCAGTGATCTAAGGGGTGAAGCTTTCTTT. The chain joins TRBV2 to TRBJ1-1; tentative D call: TRBD1 (5 bases). Trimming removed 3 bases from V and 7 bases from J, with 9 bases in between. Per the germline V gene, CDR1 is SNHLY and CDR2 is FYNNEI. The CDR3 consists of 12 residues.

This clone was seen just once. DNA of the CDR3: TGCGCCAGCTCGGAAGGGGATACCTACGAGCAGTACTTC. Encoded protein: CASSEGDTYEQYF. V gene TRBV4-1 combines with J gene TRBJ2-7, with D possibly matching TRBD1 (5 bases). The CDR3 consists of 13 residues. Per the germline V gene, CDR1 is MGHRA and CDR2 is YSYEKL. V was clipped by 8 bases and J by 2 bases, with 13 bases between them.

The table lists this clone with a count of one. The chain uses TRBV7-8 and TRBJ1-1; no definite D call. V lost 2 bases and J lost 0, with 4 bases in between. The germline gives CDR1 SGHVS, CDR2 FQNEAQ. This CDR3 has 13 amino acids. The CDR3 DNA reads as TGTGCCAGCAGCTTATTAATGAACACTGAAGCTTTCTTT. Its protein product is CASSLLMNTEAFF.

This rearrangement joins TRBV4-1 to TRBJ2-2; 7 bases map to TRBD2. Germline V CDR1 and CDR2: MGHRA, YSYEKL. The junction had 1 base not matched to a gene; V was cut back by 0 bases and J by 6 bases. This CDR3 comprises 14 residues. The CDR3 region has the DNA TGCGCCAGCAGCCAAGATCGGGGGGCCGGGGAGCTGTTTTTT. This codes for CASSQDRGAGELFF.

This sequence joins TRBV28 and TRBJ2-2; no reliable D call. Trimming shortened V by 1 base and J by 5 bases, and 11 bases separated the two germline ends. The CDR3 spans 15 residues. Per the germline V gene, CDR1 is MDHEN and CDR2 is SYDVKM. The CDR3 is CASSLLQSKTGELFF. The CDR3, as DNA: TGTGCCAGCAGTTTATTACAGAGTAAAACCGGGGAGCTGTTTTTT.

The chain recombines TRBV10-3 with TRBJ2-1; D perhaps matches TRBD1 (6 bases). This CDR3 contains 12 residues. Trimming cost V 3 bases and J 10 bases, with 10 bases left between them. The germline V gene has CDR1 ENHRY and CDR2 SYGVKD. The CDR3 loop is CAISEWQGEQFF. The DNA of the CDR3 is TGTGCCATCAGTGAATGGCAGGGGGAGCAGTTCTTC.

The gene calls are TRBV27 and TRBJ2-7; unclear D gene. Trimming cost V 4 bases and J 2 bases, with 18 bases left between them. Looked up from germline, CDR1 is MNHEY and CDR2 is SMNVEV (reference sequence). The CDR3 is 16 amino acids. The CDR3 loop is CASSSAISLRTYEQYF. The DNA of the CDR3 is TGTGCCAGCAGTTCCGCGATTTCCTTACGAACCTACGAGCAGTACTTC.

About this clone: A read error may produce the germline difference seen at one junction end. The V and J genes are TRBV7-7 and TRBJ2-5, with 11 bases lining up with TRBD2. CDR1 and CDR2 (germline): SSHAT, FNYEAQ (reference sequence). The CDR3 is made up of 15 amino acids. The CDR3 bases are TGTGCTAGCAGTTTTACGACTAGCGGGGCTGAGACCCAGTACTTC. Translated, it gives CASSFTTSGAETQYF.

The chain couples TRBV2 to TRBJ1-2; TRBD1 might be the D (6 bases). Looked up from germline, CDR1 is SNHLY and CDR2 is FYNNEI. V was clipped by 1 base and J by 4 bases, with 13 bases between them. The CDR3 sequence is 15 residues long. In DNA, the CDR3 is TGTGCCAGCAGTGAAGGGCAGGGGATGGGCTATGGCTACACCTTC. This sequence encodes CASSEGQGMGYGYTF.

The chain carries TRBV7-3 and TRBJ2-2; TRBD2 agrees at 7 bases. The trim removed 5 bases at V and 4 bases at J, leaving 16 bases unmatched. The CDR3 runs to 18 residues. CDR1 SGHTA and CDR2 FQGTGA come from the germline V gene. The CDR3 DNA is TGTGCCAGCAGCCCCTTAGGTCACGGGAGGCGCGGCACCGGGGAGCTGTTTTTT. Its translation: CASSPLGHGRRGTGELFF.

This clone occurred a few times. The chain couples TRBV18 to TRBJ1-5; 9 nucleotides align to TRBD1. Germline CDR1 KGHSH, CDR2 LQKENI. CDR3 length: 14 residues. Losses at the gene ends were 6 bases for V and 4 bases for J; bases not matched to a gene: 4. The CDR3 loop is CASSGQGGNQPQHF. DNA of the CDR3: TGTGCCAGCTCGGGACAGGGAGGTAATCAGCCCCAGCATTTT. Using reference TRBV18 and TRBJ1-5 for the parts outside the CDR3, the full variable domain is NAGVMQNPRHLVRRRGQEARLRCSPMKGHSHVYWYRQLPEEGLKFMVYLQKENIIDESGMPKERFSAEFPKEGPSILRIQQVVRGDSAAYFCASSGQGGNQPQHFGDGTRLSIL.

This clone occurred once. V gene TRBV30 combines with J gene TRBJ2-1, with 9 positions matching TRBD2. The CDR3 has 14 amino acids. Germline-derived CDR1 and CDR2 are GTSNPN and SVGIG (reference sequence). The J segment lost 7 bases and the V segment lost 3 bases, leaving 7 bases of the junction unmatched. CDR3 DNA: TGTGCCTGGAGCGAACTTCTAGCGGGGAATGAGCAGTTCTTC. This gives the protein CAWSELLAGNEQFF.

This clone showed up just once. The chain links TRBV5-4 to TRBJ2-3; TRBD2 matches at 7 bases. This CDR3 has 14 residues. J was trimmed by 4 bases and V by 4 bases; bases with no gene match: 6. Germline values: CDR1 SGHNT, CDR2 YYREEE (reference sequence). The CDR3 here is CASSLGGRADTQYF. The CDR3 nucleotides read TGTGCCAGCAGCCTCGGGGGGAGGGCAGATACGCAGTATTTT.

The J gene is TRBJ1-3, the V gene TRBV5-8; TRBD1 agrees at 7 bases. Germline lookup yields CDR1 SGHTS and CDR2 YDEGEE. The V and J ends lost 0 bases and 0 bases, in that order; junction bases with no gene match: 9. The CDR3 is made up of 18 amino acids. In DNA form, the CDR3 reads TGTGCCAGCAGCTTGGCCCAGACAGGGAACTCCTCTGGAAACACCATATATTTT. This codes for CASSLAQTGNSSGNTIYF. Full variable domain (outside the CDR3, taken from reference TRBV5-8 and TRBJ1-3): EAGVTQSPTHLIKTRGQQATLRCSPISGHTSVYWYQQALGLGLQFLLWYDEGEERNRGNFPPRFSGRQFPNYSSELNVNALELEDSALYLCASSLAQTGNSSGNTIYFGEGSWLTVV.

The rearrangement links TRBV28 to TRBJ1-2, with TRBD1 identical over 7 bases. Germline V gene sequence: CDR1 MDHEN, CDR2 SYDVKM. After removal of 5 bases from V and 3 bases from J, the junction contained 9 bases not matched to a gene. The length of the CDR3 is 15 residues. The CDR3 protein is CASSTTRQGDYGYTF. CDR3 sequence (DNA): TGTGCCAGCAGTACAACCCGACAGGGTGACTATGGCTACACCTTC.

The chain combines TRBV7-2 with TRBJ2-2; 7 bases map to TRBD1. From germline, CDR1 is SGHTA and CDR2 FQGNSA. The CDR3 consists of 14 residues. The V and J ends lost 6 bases and 3 bases, in that order; junction bases with no gene match: 4. As DNA, the CDR3 is TGTGCCAGCAGTCGCACAGGGGACACCGGGGAGCTGTTTTTT. The encoded protein is CASSRTGDTGELFF.

This clone was counted once. This sequence joins TRBV7-9 and TRBJ1-6, with D maybe TRBD1 (6 bases). CDR3 length: 17 amino acids. The V end was cut by 1 base, the J end by 4 bases, with 14 bases between. Looked up from germline, CDR1 is SEHNR and CDR2 is FQNEAQ (reference sequence). CDR3 bases: TGTGCCAGCAGCTTAGAAGGACAGTTAACTTATAATTCACCCCTCCACTTT. Its translation: CASSLEGQLTYNSPLHF.

This clone came up a few times. The genes are TRBV10-3 and TRBJ1-2; a possible D gene is TRBD1 (6 bases). The V and J ends lost 10 bases and 3 bases respectively, with 12 bases between them. Germline V CDR1 and CDR2: ENHRY, SYGVKD. This CDR3 contains 12 residues. The CDR3 loop is CATQGPDYGYTF. For the CDR3, the DNA is TGTGCCACCCAGGGGCCTGACTATGGCTACACCTTC.

The rearrangement joins TRBV30 to TRBJ1-6; no reliable D call. Between the trimmed V and J ends, which lost 0 bases and 7 bases, there was a span of 7 bases. In germline, CDR1 is GTSNPN, CDR2 SVGIG (reference sequence). The CDR3 covers 13 residues. CDR3 DNA: TGTGCCTGGAGTGTTGGGCTAAATTCACCCCTCCACTTT. Translating gives CAWSVGLNSPLHF.

The CDR3 is CASSVGRDRGITEAFF. DNA of the CDR3: TGTGCCAGCAGCGTAGGGCGGGACAGGGGGATTACTGAAGCTTTCTTT. The chain uses TRBV9 and TRBJ1-1; 11 positions match TRBD1. This CDR3 has 16 residues. The V gene's germline CDR1 is SGDLS and CDR2 YYNGEE. J lost 5 bases, V lost 0 bases, and 6 bases had no gene match.

This chain joins TRBV20-1 and TRBJ2-7; no firm D call. Germline CDR1 reads DFQATT; CDR2 reads SNEGSKA (reference sequence). The length of the CDR3 is 11 residues. With 0 bases removed from V and 3 bases from J, the gap between germline ends came to 3 bases. The CDR3 DNA is TGCAGTGCTAGAGAGTACTACGAGCAGTACTTC. This translates into CSAREYYEQYF.